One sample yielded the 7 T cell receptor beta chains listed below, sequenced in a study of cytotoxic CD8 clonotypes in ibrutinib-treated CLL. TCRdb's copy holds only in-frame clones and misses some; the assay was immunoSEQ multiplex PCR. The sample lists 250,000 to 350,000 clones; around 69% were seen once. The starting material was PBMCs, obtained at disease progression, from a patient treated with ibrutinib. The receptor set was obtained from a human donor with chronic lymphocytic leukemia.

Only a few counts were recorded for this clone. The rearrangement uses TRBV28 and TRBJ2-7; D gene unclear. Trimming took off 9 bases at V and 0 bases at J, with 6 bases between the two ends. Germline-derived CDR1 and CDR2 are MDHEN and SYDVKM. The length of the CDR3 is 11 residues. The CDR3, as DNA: TGTGCCAGTGACAACTCCTACGAGCAGTACTTC. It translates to CASDNSYEQYF.

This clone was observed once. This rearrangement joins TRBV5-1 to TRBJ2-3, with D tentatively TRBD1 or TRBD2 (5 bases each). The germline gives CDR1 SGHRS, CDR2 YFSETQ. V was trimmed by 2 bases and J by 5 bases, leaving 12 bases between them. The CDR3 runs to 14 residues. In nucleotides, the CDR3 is TGCGCCAGCAGCTTAACGGGACGTTTAGATACGCAGTATTTT. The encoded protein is CASSLTGRLDTQYF.

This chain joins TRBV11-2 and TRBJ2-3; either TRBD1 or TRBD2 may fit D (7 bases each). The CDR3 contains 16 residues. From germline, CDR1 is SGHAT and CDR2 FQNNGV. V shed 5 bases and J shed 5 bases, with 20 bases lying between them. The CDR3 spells CASSPRGGPFLDTQYF. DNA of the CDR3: TGTGCCAGCAGCCCCAGGGGGGGCCCATTTTTAGATACGCAGTATTTT.

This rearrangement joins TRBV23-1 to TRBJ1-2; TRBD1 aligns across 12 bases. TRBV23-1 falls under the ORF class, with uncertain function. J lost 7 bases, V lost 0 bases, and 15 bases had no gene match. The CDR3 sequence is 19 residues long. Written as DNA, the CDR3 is TGCGCCAGCAGTCAATCGATAGGGGGACAGGGGGCGATTGATCTTGGCTACACCTTC. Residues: CASSQSIGGQGAIDLGYTF.

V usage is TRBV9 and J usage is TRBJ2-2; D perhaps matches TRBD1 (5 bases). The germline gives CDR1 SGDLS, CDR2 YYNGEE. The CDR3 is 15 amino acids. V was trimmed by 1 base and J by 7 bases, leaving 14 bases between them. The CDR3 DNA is TGTGCCAGCAGCGTATCAGGCAGGGCGAGCGGGGAGCTGTTTTTT. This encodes CASSVSGRASGELFF.

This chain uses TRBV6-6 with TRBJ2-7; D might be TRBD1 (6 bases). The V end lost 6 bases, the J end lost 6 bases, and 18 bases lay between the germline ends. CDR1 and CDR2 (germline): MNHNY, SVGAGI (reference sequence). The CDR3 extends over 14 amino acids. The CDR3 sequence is CASRISDRPGEQYF. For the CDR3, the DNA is TGTGCCAGCAGGATATCCGACAGGCCGGGCGAGCAGTACTTC.

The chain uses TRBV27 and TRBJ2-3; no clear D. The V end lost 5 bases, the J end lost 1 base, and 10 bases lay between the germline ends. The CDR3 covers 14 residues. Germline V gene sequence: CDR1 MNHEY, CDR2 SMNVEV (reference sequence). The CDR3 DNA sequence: TGTGCCAGCAGTAGGTGGGCCGGCACAGATACGCAGTATTTT. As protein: CASSRWAGTDTQYF.